The 15 T cell receptor beta chains listed next were all sequenced from one sample in a study of identical twins. TCRdb independently ran MiXCR on the 5' RACE reads; one entry per CDR3 protein. The table has 1.5 million to 2 million distinct CDR3 sequences, under 35% seen once; the top ten hold 0.25% to 0.3%. The specimen was cord blood. These TCRs come from a newborn girl in good health.

This clonotype was seen ten or more times. The gene calls are TRBV4-2 and TRBJ2-3; D is uncertain. This CDR3 is 14 amino acids long. The germline CDR1 and CDR2 sequences are LGHNA and YNFKEQ. Trimming cost V 1 base and J 2 bases, with 7 bases left between them. CDR3 protein: CASSQARTTDTQYF. CDR3 nucleotides: TGTGCCAGCAGCCAAGCTAGGACCACAGATACGCAGTATTTT.

This clonotype was counted only a few times. This could be a read error, since a much larger clone is one nucleotide away. The gene calls are TRBV20-1 and TRBJ2-3; D is ambiguous. The CDR3 contains 12 residues. V was trimmed by 7 bases and J by 4 bases, leaving 12 bases between them. Germline-derived CDR1 and CDR2 are DFQATT and SNEGSKA (reference sequence). CDR3 in DNA: TGCAGTGTTCGTCTCGGTCCAGATACGCAGTATTTT. It specifies CSVRLGPDTQYF.

V is TRBV4-1 and J is TRBJ2-1, with D unclear. This CDR3 has 16 residues. V was pared by 0 bases and J by 4 bases, with 13 bases between. Germline CDR1 is MGHRA and CDR2 is YSYEKL. The CDR3 protein is CASSQDSSAEYNEQFF. The CDR3 DNA reads TGCGCCAGCAGCCAAGATAGCTCCGCCGAATACAATGAGCAGTTCTTC.

Only a few counts were recorded for this clonotype. The genes are TRBV10-3 and TRBJ2-3; TRBD2 matches at 14 bases. Germline V gene lookup returns CDR1 ENHRY and CDR2 SYGVKD. V lost 2 bases and J lost 5; bases outside the gene matches: 3. CDR3 size: 16 residues. In DNA, the CDR3 is TGTGCCATCAGTGAGGCAGGACTAGCGGGAGGAGATACGCAGTATTTT. Translated, it gives CAISEAGLAGGDTQYF.

About this clonotype: Given a much more abundant clone one base away, this may be a read error. The chain uses TRBV29-1 and TRBJ2-5, with 7 bases identical to TRBD1. Germline values: CDR1 SQVTM, CDR2 ANQGSEA. This CDR3 comprises 14 residues. For the CDR3, the DNA is TGCGGCGTTGAAGGAAGCAGGGGGCAAGAGACCCAGTACTTC. This codes for CGVEGSRGQETQYF. Full variable domain (outside the CDR3, taken from reference TRBV29-1 and TRBJ2-5): SAVISQKPSRDICQRGTSLTIQCQVDSQVTMMFWYRQQPGQSLTLIATANQGSEATYESGFVIDKFPISRPNLTFSTLTVSNMSPEDSSIYLCGVEGSRGQETQYFGPGTRLLVL.

This CDR3 reads CSARTPGGRGTEAFF. DNA for the CDR3: TGCAGTGCTCGTACCCCAGGGGGCCGTGGCACTGAAGCTTTCTTT. The J gene is TRBJ1-1, the V gene TRBV20-1; 8 positions agree with TRBD1. This CDR3 has 15 amino acids. Germline assignment: CDR1 DFQATT and CDR2 SNEGSKA (reference sequence). V was clipped by 5 bases and J by 4 bases; unmatched bases: 12.

This chain connects TRBV20-1 to TRBJ1-2; tentative D call: TRBD1 (6 bases). Germline-derived CDR1 and CDR2 are DFQATT and SNEGSKA (reference sequence). CDR3 length: 14 amino acids. Between the trimmed V and J ends, which lost 6 bases and 0 bases, there was a span of 14 bases. The CDR3 sequence is CSAGGGGTNYGYTF. CDR3 in DNA: TGCAGTGCCGGAGGGGGGGGAACTAACTATGGCTACACCTTC.

This clonotype occurred a few times. The CDR3 is CSDRGAAFTDTQYF. DNA of the CDR3: TGCAGTGACAGAGGGGCGGCGTTTACAGATACGCAGTATTTT. This sequence joins TRBV20-1 and TRBJ2-3; D tentatively reads TRBD1 or TRBD2 (5 bases each). The CDR3 length is 14 residues. Germline V gene data show CDR1 as DFQATT and CDR2 as SNEGSKA (reference sequence). Between the trimmed V and J ends, which lost 7 bases and 3 bases, there was a span of 17 bases.

This clonotype came up a few times. The CDR3 sequence: CASEARAFGYTF. As DNA, the CDR3 is TGTGCCAGTGAGGCTCGGGCCTTCGGCTACACCTTC. The chain links TRBV6-2 or TRBV6-3 to TRBJ1-2; no clear D. CDR3 length: 12 amino acids. Germline V gene sequence: CDR1 MNHEY, CDR2 SVGEGT. V lost 9 bases and J lost 8, with 16 bases in between.

This clonotype was picked up a small number of times. The chain joins TRBV6-4 to TRBJ2-7; 7 positions agree with TRBD1. CDR3 length: 15 amino acids. The germline V gene encodes CDR1 MRHNA and CDR2 SNTAGT. The V segment lost 6 bases and the J segment 0 bases; nucleotides outside the gene matches: 8. This chain's CDR3 is CASRPHRDSSYEQYF. The CDR3 region has the DNA TGTGCCAGCAGACCCCACCGGGACAGCTCCTACGAGCAGTACTTC.

CDR3: CASTTPTSPDTQYF. The CDR3 DNA reads TGTGCCAGCACCACCCCGACTAGCCCAGATACGCAGTATTTT. V is TRBV7-9 and J is TRBJ2-3; 7 nucleotides line up with TRBD2. Per the germline V gene, CDR1 is SEHNR and CDR2 is FQNEAQ (reference sequence). The V segment lost 7 bases and the J segment 4 bases; nucleotides outside the gene matches: 8. The CDR3 has 14 amino acids.

The chain recombines TRBV7-2 with TRBJ2-5; TRBD1 aligns across 10 bases. CDR1 and CDR2 (germline): SGHTA, FQGNSA. Losses at the gene ends were 2 bases for V and 3 bases for J; bases not matched to a gene: 6. The CDR3 has 16 amino acids. CDR3 DNA: TGTGCCAGCAGCTTATTACCGACAGGGGGCAAAGAGACCCAGTACTTC. Its translation: CASSLLPTGGKETQYF.

The chain has TRBV3-1 and TRBJ2-7; tentatively, D is TRBD1 (6 bases). The CDR3 loop spans 16 amino acids. Germline V gene lookup returns CDR1 LGHDT and CDR2 YNNKEL (reference sequence). The ends were cut back, 4 bases at V and 2 bases at J, with 18 bases in the middle. This CDR3 is CASSPGVGTQAYEQYF. The CDR3 DNA is TGTGCCAGCAGCCCAGGGGTGGGGACCCAGGCCTACGAGCAGTACTTC.

This clonotype was picked up many times. The chain employs TRBV10-3 and TRBJ2-7, with 13 bases fitting TRBD2. The CDR3 consists of 20 residues. Germline V gene sequence: CDR1 ENHRY, CDR2 SYGVKD. The V segment lost 4 bases and the J segment 4 bases; nucleotides outside the gene matches: 19. The CDR3 reads CAISGSIGTSGALLGYEQYF. CDR3 in DNA: TGTGCCATCAGTGGGTCCATCGGGACTAGCGGGGCCTTACTCGGGTACGAGCAGTACTTC.

This sequence joins TRBV6-5 and TRBJ2-3; tentatively, D is TRBD1 or TRBD2 (5 bases each). V shed 6 bases and J shed 2 bases, with 12 bases lying between them. The germline V gene has CDR1 MNHEY and CDR2 SVGAGI. The CDR3 consists of 14 residues. The CDR3 bases are TGTGCCAGCAGGCGAGGGGTTCTCACAGATACGCAGTATTTT. It encodes CASRRGVLTDTQYF.